There are many counts of the clone carrying this TCR beta chain. The antigen is not known. Newly diagnosed hyperthyroidism patients aged 18 to 65 years had disease lasting under 2 months. Uncontrolled infection, other autoimmune disease, pregnancy or lactation excluded patients. Clinical symptoms, serum thyroxine and TRAb, thyroid ultrasound and orbital computed tomography were used for the diagnoses. The data derive from a study of T cells in Graves' hyperthyroidism and ophthalmopathy. Study results and limitations: Most thyroid clonotypes with frequency above 0.001 were detected in blood.

Authors of the study amplified TCR beta CDR3 regions from RNA transcripts. RT-PCR in the first round (using the HTBI primer set) targeted the TCR CDR3. TCRdb used MiXCR to reprocess the multiplex PCR reads, holding one entry per CDR3 protein. Of 300,000 to 450,000 distinct CDR3 sequences listed, roughly 25% were seen once; the top ten hold more than 60%. CDR1 is DFQATT, CDR2 SNEGSKA, per germline (reference sequence). The CDR3 spans 15 residues. The V segment lost 2 bases and the J segment 4 bases; nucleotides outside the gene matches: 6. Sequenced input: blood. This sequence was found in a man in his fifties or sixties with Graves' hyperthyroidism. The gene calls are TRBV20-1 and TRBJ2-5, with 11 positions matching TRBD2. CDR3 coding DNA: TGCAGTGCTAGAACTGGACTAGCGGGTGGAGAGACCCAGTACTTC. Its protein product is CSARTGLAGGETQYF.